This is a list of T cell receptor beta chains from one sample in a study of metastatic and nonmetastatic thyroid tumors. TCRdb re-clonotyped the PCR reads via MiXCR. The sample records fewer than 50,000 clones, roughly 27% being singletons. Material for sequencing was blood. These receptors were collected from a male donor with papillary thyroid cancer or a benign thyroid nodule (not recorded which). Some clones in this sample may be carry-over from other donors' samples. Each CDR3 is given with its conserved first and last residue. A D gene is named only where the DNA matches it firmly. Not every row has a clone size; where given, it reads once, few, many or a size class.

.,TRBV6-2/TRBV6-3,13,few,TRBJ1-1,CASSSQGNTEAFF,TGTGCCAGCAGTTCCCAGGGGAACACTGAAGCTTTCTTT
TRBD2,TRBV12-3/TRBV12-4,13,.,TRBJ2-7,CASSPREDYEQYF,TGTGCCAGCAGCCCACGGGAGGACTACGAGCAGTACTTC
.,TRBV7-2,14,.,TRBJ1-6,CASSLVGYNSPLHF,TGTGCCAGCAGCTTAGTTGGATATAATTCACCCCTCCACTTT
.,TRBV20-1,14,.,TRBJ1-1,CSAPDRGCDTEAFF,TGCAGTGCCCCCGACAGAGGATGCGACACTGAAGCTTTTTTT
.,TRBV28,12,few,TRBJ2-7,CASRMSDYEQYF,TGTGCTAGCAGGATGAGTGACTACGAGCAGTACTTC
.,TRBV5-1,12,.,TRBJ1-6,CASGTGSSPLHF,TGCGCCAGCGGTACAGGGTCTTCACCCCTCCACTTT
.,TRBV12-3/TRBV12-4,14,many,TRBJ2-3,CASSFGQLTDTQYF,TGTGCCAGCAGTTTTGGGCAGTTAACAGATACGCAGTATTTT
TRBD2,TRBV20-1,15,.,TRBJ2-7,CSARDLAGPLYEQYF,TGCAGTGCTAGAGACCTAGCGGGACCCCTTTACGAGCAGTACTTC
TRBD1,TRBV6-1,14,.,TRBJ2-7,CASSLRTGSYEQYF,TGTGCCAGCAGTCTTAGGACAGGGAGCTACGAGCAGTACTTC
TRBD2,TRBV14,16,many,TRBJ2-3,CASSQLAVLSTDTQYF,TGTGCCAGCAGCCAGCTAGCGGTTCTCTCCACAGATACGCAGTATTTT
TRBD2,TRBV12-3/TRBV12-4,15,few,TRBJ2-7,CASSRTSGSSYEQYF,TGTGCCAGCAGTCGGACTAGCGGGAGCTCATACGAGCAGTACTTC
.,TRBV4-2,16,many,TRBJ1-4,CASSLDFFLTNEKLFF,TGTGCCAGCAGCCTTGACTTCTTTCTAACTAATGAAAAACTGTTTTTT
.,TRBV6-1,13,few,TRBJ1-2,CASSLDGESGYTF,TGTGCCAGCAGTCTTGACGGGGAGTCAGGCTACACCTTC
.,TRBV5-4,16,many,TRBJ2-1,CASSLDPPGSYNEQFF,TGTGCCAGCAGCTTGGATCCGCCAGGCTCCTACAATGAGCAGTTCTTC
TRBD2,TRBV20-1,13,.,TRBJ2-3,CSARLAGIDTQYF,TGCAGTGCTAGATTAGCGGGGATAGATACGCAGTATTTT
.,TRBV5-6,17,.,TRBJ2-1,CASSLVSSGYSYNEQFF,TGTGCCAGCAGCTTGGTTAGCAGTGGATACTCCTACAATGAGCAGTTCTTC
.,TRBV4-1,14,medium-sized,TRBJ1-2,CASSQDRGGYGYTF,TGCGCCAGCAGCCAAGACAGGGGAGGCTATGGCTACACCTTC
TRBD2,TRBV5-1,19,many,TRBJ2-3,CASRPAASGYFISTDTQYF,TGCGCCAGCCGCCCGGCGGCTAGCGGCTACTTCATAAGCACAGATACGCAGTATTTT
TRBD1,TRBV6-5,15,.,TRBJ2-3,CASSYGTGDTDTQYF,TGTGCCAGCAGTTACGGGACAGGGGACACAGATACGCAGTATTTT
TRBD1,TRBV20-1,13,.,TRBJ2-5,CSATDRARETQYF,TGCAGTGCTACGGACAGGGCCCGGGAGACCCAGTACTTC
.,TRBV10-3,14,.,TRBJ1-1,CAILSTSGGAEAFF,TGTGCCATACTATCGACAAGCGGAGGCGCTGAAGCTTTCTTT
TRBD1,TRBV18,18,.,TRBJ1-4,CASSLTGTGIGSNEKLFF,TGTGCCAGCTCACTTACCGGGACAGGGATCGGGAGTAATGAAAAACTGTTTTTT
.,TRBV20-1,12,.,TRBJ1-6,CSAREGLEILHF,TGCAGTGCTAGAGAGGGGTTGGAGATTCTCCACTTT
TRBD2,TRBV11-1,18,once,TRBJ2-2,CAISLATSGCPNTGELFF,TGTGCCATCAGCTTAGCAACTAGCGGGTGTCCTAACACCGGGGAGCTGTTTTTT
.,TRBV9,14,many,TRBJ2-1,CASSVDSVGSEQFF,TGTGCCAGCAGCGTAGATTCGGTAGGGAGTGAGCAGTTCTTC
TRBD1,TRBV6-9,15,.,TRBJ1-6,CARIYGTGDNSPLHF,TGTGCCAGGATTTACGGGACAGGGGATAATTCACCCCTGCACTTT
.,TRBV11-3,14,.,TRBJ2-7,CASSLVYMGYEQYF,TGTGCCAGCAGCTTAGTATACATGGGCTACGAGCAGTACTTC
.,TRBV28,15,many,TRBJ1-4,CASSVPGTGEEKLFF,TGTGCCAGCAGTGTACCGGGCACAGGCGAGGAAAAACTGTTTTTT
.,TRBV28,16,few,TRBJ1-2,CASSLAPLQGNYGYTF,TGTGCCAGCAGTTTAGCCCCCCTACAGGGAAACTATGGCTACACCTTC
.,TRBV6-1,13,few,TRBJ1-5,CASSTGSALPQHF,TGTGCCAGCAGTACAGGGTCGGCACTGCCCCAGCATTTT
.,TRBV7-9,13,few,TRBJ1-2,CASILWYVEGYTF,TGTGCCAGCATCTTATGGTATGTCGAAGGCTACACCTTC
.,TRBV4-1,17,many,TRBJ1-5,CASSQDGRHRPNQPQHF,TGCGCCAGCAGCCAAGATGGCAGGCACCGCCCCAATCAGCCCCAGCATTTT
TRBD1,TRBV12-3/TRBV12-4,15,.,TRBJ1-4,CASSLRTGPNEKLFF,TGTGCCAGCAGTTTGAGGACAGGGCCTAATGAAAAACTGTTTTTT
.,TRBV6-2/TRBV6-3,14,few,TRBJ1-1,CASSLVVFYTEAFF,TGTGCCAGCAGTCTAGTCGTGTTTTACACTGAAGCTTTCTTT
.,TRBV5-1,12,once,TRBJ2-7,CASSLLPYEQYF,TGCGCCAGCAGCCTACTCCCCTACGAGCAGTACTTC
TRBD2,TRBV30,12,.,TRBJ2-7,CAWSGRAHEQYF,TGTGCCTGGAGCGGGAGGGCCCACGAGCAGTACTTC
.,TRBV28,16,few,TRBJ1-2,CASSSTAPQANYGYTF,TGTGCAAGCAGTTCCACGGCCCCACAGGCGAACTATGGCTACACCTTC
TRBD1,TRBV28,16,few,TRBJ1-5,CASRATGSGWGQPQHF,TGTGCCAGCAGAGCGACAGGGTCTGGTTGGGGTCAGCCCCAGCATTTT